Listed below are T cell receptor beta chains from one sample, sequenced in a study of blood T cell repertoires in COVID-19. Clones were sequenced by immunoSEQ multiplex PCR, and TCRdb holds only the in-frame ones, with some missing. The sample records roughly 260,000 clones, 90% being singletons. The material sequenced was peripheral blood. These receptors all come from a woman between 40 and 50 years old with acute or convalescent COVID-19. Both conserved end residues are part of each CDR3. A D gene is named only where the DNA matches it firmly. The listing skips clone size in some rows; elsewhere it reads once, few, many or a size class.

TRBD2	-	TRBV6-2/TRBV6-3	TRBJ2-2	TGTGCCAGCAGTCCACACGGTCGGGGGGACACCGGGGAGCTGTTTTTT	CASSPHGRGDTGELFF
TRBD1	-	TRBV7-9	TRBJ1-2	TGTGCCAGCAGCGTACAGGGGGCAGGCTATGGCTACACCTTC	CASSVQGAGYGYTF
-	-	TRBV19	TRBJ1-2	TGTGCCAGTAGCTCCCTACAGATAGCTAACTATGGCTACACCTTC	CASSSLQIANYGYTF
TRBD1	few	TRBV10-3	TRBJ1-2	TGTGCCATCAGTGAGCGGATCCGGGACAGGGGTTTAGTGTATGGCTACACCTTC	CAISERIRDRGLVYGYTF
TRBD1	-	TRBV5-1	TRBJ1-2	TGCGCCAGCAGCTCGAGACAGGGGGCATTAGTCTATGGCTACACCTTC	CASSSRQGALVYGYTF
-	-	TRBV29-1	TRBJ1-1	TGCAGCGTTGTAGGAGGGTGGCGAGCTTTCTTT	CSVVGGWRAFF
TRBD1	-	TRBV12-3/TRBV12-4	TRBJ1-2	TGTGCCAGCAGGGGGACAGAGGAGGGCTACACCTTC	CASRGTEEGYTF
TRBD1	-	TRBV3-1/TRBV3-2	TRBJ1-1	TGTGCCAGCAGCCAAGGGGGACAGGGGGCGTTAACTGAAGCTTTCTTT	CASSQGGQGALTEAFF
TRBD1	once	TRBV10-3	TRBJ1-1	TGTGCCATCAGTGAGTCGGACAGGGTGGCTTTCTTT	CAISESDRVAFF
TRBD1	-	TRBV5-5	TRBJ1-2	TGTGCCAGCAGCTTAGGTCCAGGGGGTAACTATGGCTACACCTTC	CASSLGPGGNYGYTF
-	-	TRBV19	TRBJ1-1	TGTGCCAGTAGCCCTCAGGGGAACACTGAAGCTTTCTTT	CASSPQGNTEAFF
TRBD2	-	TRBV5-1	TRBJ2-2	TGCGCCAGCAGCTTGGTTTCGGGGGGGCCCCCCGGGGAGCTGTTTTTT	CASSLVSGGPPGELFF
-	-	TRBV10-3	TRBJ1-1	TGTGCCATCAGTGAGTCGCCGGCAGGGGATCGGGGAGCTTTCTTT	CAISESPAGDRGAFF
TRBD1	-	TRBV7-9	TRBJ1-2	TGTGCCAGCAGCTTTTGGGGACAGGGTGCCGGCTACACCTTC	CASSFWGQGAGYTF
-	-	TRBV5-5	TRBJ1-2	TGTGCCAGCAGGCCCCAGGGGACTAACTATGGCTACACCTTC	CASRPQGTNYGYTF
-	once	TRBV5-1	TRBJ1-2	TGCGCCAGCAGCTTGCCTTCGGGCTATGGCTACACCTTC	CASSLPSGYGYTF
TRBD1	-	TRBV11-3	TRBJ1-1	TGTGCCAGCAGCATCAGACAGGGATGGTCCACTGAAGCTTTCTTT	CASSIRQGWSTEAFF
-	-	TRBV24-1	TRBJ1-1	TGTGCCACCAGTGATTTGACAGGGGAAGCTTTCTTT	CATSDLTGEAFF
-	-	TRBV12-3/TRBV12-4	TRBJ1-2	TGTGCCAGCAGGGAACAGGGAATTGGTGGCTACACCTTC	CASREQGIGGYTF
-	-	TRBV5-5	TRBJ2-1	TGTGCCAGCCTACCCTACGGGGACTACAATGAGCAGTTCTTC	CASLPYGDYNEQFF
-	-	TRBV18	TRBJ1-1	TGTGCCAGCTCACCACCCCCAGGGTCTGAAGCTTTCTTT	CASSPPPGSEAFF
TRBD2	-	TRBV3-1/TRBV3-2	TRBJ2-3	TGTGCCAGCAGCCAAGCTACCGGGACTAGTCTAGATACGCAGTATTTT	CASSQATGTSLDTQYF
-	-	TRBV4-1	TRBJ2-4	TGCGCCAGCAGCCGACTTCGGACAGTGGGTATAGCCAAAAACATTCAGTACTTC	CASSRLRTVGIAKNIQYF
TRBD1	-	TRBV7-9	TRBJ1-4	TGTGCCAGCAGCTCCGCCGGGACAGGGCTCGAAAAACTGTTTTTT	CASSSAGTGLEKLFF
TRBD2	-	TRBV6-4	TRBJ2-1	TGTGCCAGCAGTGACAGCGGGGGGGCCAATGAGCAGTTCTTC	CASSDSGGANEQFF
TRBD1	-	TRBV25-1	TRBJ2-5	TGTGCCAGCAGTGAATACGGCAGGGGGCAAGAGACCCAGTACTTC	CASSEYGRGQETQYF
-	-	TRBV24-1	TRBJ1-5	TGTGCCACAGGGGTTAGAATTAGCAATCAGCCCCAGCATTTT	CATGVRISNQPQHF
TRBD1	-	TRBV7-7	TRBJ2-3	TGTGCCAGCAGCCCAAACCCGACAGGGTTGGAAACAGATACGCAGTATTTT	CASSPNPTGLETDTQYF
TRBD1	-	TRBV10-1	TRBJ1-1	TGCGCCAGCAGTGAACTCCGACAGGGGGCCGCTGAAGCTTTCTTT	CASSELRQGAAEAFF
TRBD1	-	TRBV19	TRBJ2-1	TGTGCCAGTCGAGGGGGCCGTGTGGGGTACAATGAGCAGTTCTTC	CASRGGRVGYNEQFF
-	few	TRBV4-1	TRBJ2-1	TGCGCCAGCAGCCTTGACAGTCATCCACCAACTGAGCAGTTCTTC	CASSLDSHPPTEQFF
-	once	TRBV9	TRBJ2-1	TGTGCCAGCAGCGTAGGCAGGAACTCCTACAATGAGCAGTTCTTC	CASSVGRNSYNEQFF
-	-	TRBV19	TRBJ1-1	TGTGCCAGTAGTCTCCAGGGGCTGGGGGACACTGAAGCTTTCTTT	CASSLQGLGDTEAFF
TRBD1	-	TRBV9	TRBJ1-5	TGTGCCAGCAGCACTAGCTCAAGGGGGCAAGGTCAGCCCCAGCATTTT	CASSTSSRGQGQPQHF
-	medium-sized	TRBV10-1	TRBJ2-4	TGCGCCATTACAGAGGCCAAAAACATTCAGTACTTC	CAITEAKNIQYF
TRBD2	-	TRBV27	TRBJ2-3	TGTGCCAGCAGGTTAGCGGGGGGGGGCACAGATACGCAGTATTTT	CASRLAGGGTDTQYF
TRBD2	-	TRBV13	TRBJ2-1	TGTGCCAGCAGCCACGTCAGCGGGGGGGCCACCTACAATGAGCAGTTCTTC	CASSHVSGGATYNEQFF
-	once	TRBV9	TRBJ1-1	TGTGCCAGCAGCGTTATGGGGGGGATGAACACTGAAGCTTTCTTT	CASSVMGGMNTEAFF
TRBD1	-	TRBV6-6	TRBJ1-5	TGTGCCAGCAGTCTCCGGGACAGGAGCCGAAGCAATCAGCCCCAGCATTTT	CASSLRDRSRSNQPQHF
-	-	TRBV15	TRBJ2-1	TGTGCCACCAGCAGAGGCTCGCGGAGCTCCTACAATGAGCAGTTCTTC	CATSRGSRSSYNEQFF